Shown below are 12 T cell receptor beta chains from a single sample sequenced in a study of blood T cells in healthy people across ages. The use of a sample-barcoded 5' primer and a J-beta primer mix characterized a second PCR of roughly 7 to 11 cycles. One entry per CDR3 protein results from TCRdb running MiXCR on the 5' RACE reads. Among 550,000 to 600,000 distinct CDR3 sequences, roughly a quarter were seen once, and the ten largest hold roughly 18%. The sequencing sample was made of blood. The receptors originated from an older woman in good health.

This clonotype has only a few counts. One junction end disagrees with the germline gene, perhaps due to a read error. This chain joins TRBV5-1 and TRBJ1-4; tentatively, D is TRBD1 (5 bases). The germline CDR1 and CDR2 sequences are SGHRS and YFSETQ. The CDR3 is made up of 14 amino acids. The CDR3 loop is CTSSMGRANEKLFF. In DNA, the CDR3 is TGCACCAGCAGCATGGGCAGGGCGAATGAAAAACTGTTTTTT.

This CDR3 is CSARRGADTDTQYF. In DNA form, the CDR3 reads TGCAGTGCTAGGCGGGGGGCGGACACAGATACGCAGTATTTT. This chain links TRBV20-1 with TRBJ2-3; 8 positions match TRBD2. The CDR3 loop spans 14 amino acids. V gave up 3 bases and J gave up 2 bases; unmatched junction bases: 4. The V gene's germline CDR1 is DFQATT and CDR2 SNEGSKA (reference sequence).

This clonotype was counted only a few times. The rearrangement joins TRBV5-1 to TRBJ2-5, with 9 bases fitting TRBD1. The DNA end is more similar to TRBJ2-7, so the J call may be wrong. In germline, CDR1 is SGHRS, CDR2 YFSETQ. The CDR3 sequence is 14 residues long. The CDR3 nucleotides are TGCGCCAGCAGCTTCGGGACAGGGTCCTACGAGCAGTACTTC. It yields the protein CASSFGTGSYEQYF.

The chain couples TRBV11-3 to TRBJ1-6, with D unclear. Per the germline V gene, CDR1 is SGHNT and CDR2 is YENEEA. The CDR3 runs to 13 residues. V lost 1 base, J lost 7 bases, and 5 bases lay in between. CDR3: CASSLGRNSPLHF. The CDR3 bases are TGTGCCAGCAGCTTAGGGAGAAATTCACCCCTCCACTTT.

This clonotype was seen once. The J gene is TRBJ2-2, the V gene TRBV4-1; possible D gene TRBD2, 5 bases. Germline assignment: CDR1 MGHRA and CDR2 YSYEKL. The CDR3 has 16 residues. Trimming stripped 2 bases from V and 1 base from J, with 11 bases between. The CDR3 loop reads CASSQLSERNTGELFF. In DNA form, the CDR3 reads TGCGCCAGCAGCCAACTTAGCGAGCGGAACACCGGGGAGCTGTTTTTT.

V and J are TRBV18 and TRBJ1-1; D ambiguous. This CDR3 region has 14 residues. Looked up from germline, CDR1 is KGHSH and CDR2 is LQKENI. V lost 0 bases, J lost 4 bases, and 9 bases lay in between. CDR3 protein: CASSPPKGSTEAFF. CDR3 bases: TGTGCCAGCTCACCACCAAAAGGAAGCACTGAAGCTTTCTTT.

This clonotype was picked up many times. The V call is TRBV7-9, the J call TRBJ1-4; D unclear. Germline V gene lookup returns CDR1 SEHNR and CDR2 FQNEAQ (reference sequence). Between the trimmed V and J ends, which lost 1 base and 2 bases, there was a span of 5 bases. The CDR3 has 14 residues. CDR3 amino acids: CASSLGDTNEKLFF. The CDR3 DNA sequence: TGTGCCAGCAGCTTAGGTGACACTAATGAAAAACTGTTTTTT.

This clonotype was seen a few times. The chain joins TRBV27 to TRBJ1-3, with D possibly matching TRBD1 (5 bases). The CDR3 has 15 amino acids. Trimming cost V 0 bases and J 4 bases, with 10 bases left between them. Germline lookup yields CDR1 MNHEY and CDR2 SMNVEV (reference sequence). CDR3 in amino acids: CASSLSPRAGNTIYF. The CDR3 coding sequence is TGTGCCAGCAGTTTATCACCCAGGGCCGGAAACACCATATATTTT.

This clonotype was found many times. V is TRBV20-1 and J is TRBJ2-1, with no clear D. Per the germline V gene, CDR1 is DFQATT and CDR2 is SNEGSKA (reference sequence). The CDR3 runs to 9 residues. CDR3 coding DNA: TGCAGCGAGTCTAATGAGCAGTTCTTC. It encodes CSESNEQFF.

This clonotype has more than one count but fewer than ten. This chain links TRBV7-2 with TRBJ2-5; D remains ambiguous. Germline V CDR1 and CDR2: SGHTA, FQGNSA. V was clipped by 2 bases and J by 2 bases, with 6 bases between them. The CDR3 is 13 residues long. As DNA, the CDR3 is TGTGCCAGCAGCTTAAGCAAGCAAGAGACCCAGTACTTC. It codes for CASSLSKQETQYF.

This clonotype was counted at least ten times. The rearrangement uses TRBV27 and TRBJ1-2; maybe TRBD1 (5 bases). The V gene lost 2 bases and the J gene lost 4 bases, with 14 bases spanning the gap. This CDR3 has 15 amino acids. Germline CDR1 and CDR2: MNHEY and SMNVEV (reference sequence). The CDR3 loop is CASSLKNSGFYGYTF. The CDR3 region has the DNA TGTGCCAGCAGTTTAAAGAATTCAGGGTTCTATGGCTACACCTTC.

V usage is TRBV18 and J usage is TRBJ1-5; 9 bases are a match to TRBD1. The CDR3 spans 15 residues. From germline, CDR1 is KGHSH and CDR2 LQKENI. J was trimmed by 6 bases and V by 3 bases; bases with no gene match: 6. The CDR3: CASSPNRGQGQPQHF. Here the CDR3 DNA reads TGTGCCAGCTCACCGAACAGGGGGCAGGGTCAGCCCCAGCATTTT.